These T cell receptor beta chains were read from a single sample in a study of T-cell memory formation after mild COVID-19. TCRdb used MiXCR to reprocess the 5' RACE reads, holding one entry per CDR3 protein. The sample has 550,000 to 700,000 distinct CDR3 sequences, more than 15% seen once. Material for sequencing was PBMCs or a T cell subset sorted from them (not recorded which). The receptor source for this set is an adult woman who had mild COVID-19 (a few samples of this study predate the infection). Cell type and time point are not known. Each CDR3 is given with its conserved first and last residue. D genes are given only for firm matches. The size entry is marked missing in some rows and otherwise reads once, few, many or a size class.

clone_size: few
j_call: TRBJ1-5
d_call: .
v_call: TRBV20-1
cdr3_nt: TGCAGTGCTAGTAGCGGGACACGGATTAGCAATCAGCCCCAGCATTTT
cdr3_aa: CSASSGTRISNQPQHF

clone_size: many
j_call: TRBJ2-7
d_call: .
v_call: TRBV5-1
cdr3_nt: TGCGCCAGCAGCTTGGCTACTAGCAGGAGCTCCTACGAGCAGTACTTC
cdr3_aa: CASSLATSRSSYEQYF

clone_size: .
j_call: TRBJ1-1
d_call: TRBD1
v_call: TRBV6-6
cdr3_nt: TGTGCCAGCATCTATGGACAGGGGCACACTGAAGCTTTCTTT
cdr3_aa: CASIYGQGHTEAFF

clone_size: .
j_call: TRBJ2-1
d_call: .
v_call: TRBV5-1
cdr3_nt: TGCGCCAGCAGATCAGAGACTACCGCCAATGAGCAGTTCTTC
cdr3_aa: CASRSETTANEQFF

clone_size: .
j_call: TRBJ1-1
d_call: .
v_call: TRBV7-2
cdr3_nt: TGTGCCAGCAGCTTAGCCCAAACAAGGTTGAACACTGAAGCTTTCTTT
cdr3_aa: CASSLAQTRLNTEAFF

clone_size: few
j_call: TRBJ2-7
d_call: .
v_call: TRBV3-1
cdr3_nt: TGTGCCAGCAGCCAGACCGAGCAGTACTTC
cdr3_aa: CASSQTEQYF

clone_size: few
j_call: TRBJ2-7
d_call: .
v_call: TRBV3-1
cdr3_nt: TGTGCCAGCAGCCGAGCGACCTACGAGCAGTACTTC
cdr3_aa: CASSRATYEQYF

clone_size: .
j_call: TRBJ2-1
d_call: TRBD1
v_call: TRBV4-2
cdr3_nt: TGTGCCAGCAGCCGGGGGACAGAATCCTACAATGAGCAGTTCTTC
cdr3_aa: CASSRGTESYNEQFF

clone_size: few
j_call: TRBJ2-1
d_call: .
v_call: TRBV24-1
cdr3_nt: TGTGCCACCAGTGTCATTGGACAGGGAGGGGGCCAGTTCTTC
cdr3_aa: CATSVIGQGGGQFF

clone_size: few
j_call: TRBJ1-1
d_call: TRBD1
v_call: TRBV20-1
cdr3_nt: TGCAGTGCCGGACAGGGGGCGTTTTGGACTGAAGCTTTCTTT
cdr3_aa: CSAGQGAFWTEAFF

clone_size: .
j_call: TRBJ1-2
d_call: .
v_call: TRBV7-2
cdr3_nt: TGTGCCAGCAGCTTAGCGTCAGGCCTGAACTATGGCTACACCTTC
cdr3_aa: CASSLASGLNYGYTF

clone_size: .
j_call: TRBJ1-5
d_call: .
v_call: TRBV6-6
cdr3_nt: TGTGCCAGCAGATATGGGGGGCAACAGCCCCAGCATTTT
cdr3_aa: CASRYGGQQPQHF

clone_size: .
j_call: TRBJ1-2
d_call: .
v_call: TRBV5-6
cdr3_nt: TGTGCCAGCAGCTTGCGAGGGGCCGGTTATGGCTACACCTTC
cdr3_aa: CASSLRGAGYGYTF

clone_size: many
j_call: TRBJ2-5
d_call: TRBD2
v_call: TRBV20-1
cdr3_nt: TGCAGTGCTAGAGGGTCGGGACTAGCGGGGGGGCCCCAGTACTTC
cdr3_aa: CSARGSGLAGGPQYF

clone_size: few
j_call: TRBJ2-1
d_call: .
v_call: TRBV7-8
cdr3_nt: TGTGCCAGCAGCTCCTTGGGTGTAAACTTGAAAAACTACAATGAGCAGTTCTTC
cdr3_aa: CASSSLGVNLKNYNEQFF

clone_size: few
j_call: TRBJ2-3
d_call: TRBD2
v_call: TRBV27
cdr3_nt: TGTGCCAGCAGTTGGATTAGCGGGAGAGCCCCAGATACGCAGTATTTT
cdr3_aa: CASSWISGRAPDTQYF

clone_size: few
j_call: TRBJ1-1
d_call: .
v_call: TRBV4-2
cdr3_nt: TGTGCCAGCAGCCAGCTTGGACAGATGAACACTGAAGCTTTCTTT
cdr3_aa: CASSQLGQMNTEAFF

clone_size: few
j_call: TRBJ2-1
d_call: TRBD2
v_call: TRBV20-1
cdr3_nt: TGCAGTGCTGCCATGCGGGGGTCGTACAATGAGCAGTTCTTC
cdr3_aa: CSAAMRGSYNEQFF

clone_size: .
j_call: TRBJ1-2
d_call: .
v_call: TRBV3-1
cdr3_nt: TGTGCCAGCAGCCAAGATGAAGGGCATGGCTACACCTTC
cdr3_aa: CASSQDEGHGYTF

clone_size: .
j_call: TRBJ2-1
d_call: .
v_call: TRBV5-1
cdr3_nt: TGCGCCAGCAGCTCTGCCCAGAGGAGCTCCTACAATGAGCAGTTCTTC
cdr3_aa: CASSSAQRSSYNEQFF

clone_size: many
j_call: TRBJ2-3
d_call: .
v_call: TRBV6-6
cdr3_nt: TGTGCCAGCAGTTACTCGGTGGTAGCAGATACGCAGTATTTT
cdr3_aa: CASSYSVVADTQYF

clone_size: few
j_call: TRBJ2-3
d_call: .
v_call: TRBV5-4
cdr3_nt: TGTGCCAGCCTTGGAGGTCTCCCCACAGATACGCAGTATTTT
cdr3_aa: CASLGGLPTDTQYF

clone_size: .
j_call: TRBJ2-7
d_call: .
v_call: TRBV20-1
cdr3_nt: TGCAGTGCTAGAGATATCGGGACGGCTACCTACGAGCAGTACTTC
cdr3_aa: CSARDIGTATYEQYF

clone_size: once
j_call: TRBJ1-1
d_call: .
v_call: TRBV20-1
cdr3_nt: TGCAGTGCTAGGTTTGGGGGGTTC
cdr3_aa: CSARFGGF

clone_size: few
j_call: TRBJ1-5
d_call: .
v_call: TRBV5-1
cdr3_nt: TGCGCCAGCAGCCCGGTGGGGCAAGGCAATCAGCCCCAGCATTTT
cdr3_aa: CASSPVGQGNQPQHF

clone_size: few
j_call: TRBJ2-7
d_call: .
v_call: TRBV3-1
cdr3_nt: TGTGCCAGCAGCCAGGAGGGCAGGGCCCACGAGCAGTACTTC
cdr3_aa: CASSQEGRAHEQYF

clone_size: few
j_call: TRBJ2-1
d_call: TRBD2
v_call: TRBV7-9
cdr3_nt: TGTGCCAGCAGCTTAACTAGCGGGGGGGCTTGGAATGAGCAGTTCTTC
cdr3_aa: CASSLTSGGAWNEQFF

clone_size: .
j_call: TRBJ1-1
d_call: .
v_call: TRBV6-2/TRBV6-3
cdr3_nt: TGTGCCAGCAGTTATGTTTTAGGACACACTGAAGCTTTCTTT
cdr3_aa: CASSYVLGHTEAFF

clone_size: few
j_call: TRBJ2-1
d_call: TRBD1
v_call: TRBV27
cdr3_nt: TGTGCCAGCAGTCCGTCCCCCGGGACAGGGAGCAGTGAGCAGTTCTTC
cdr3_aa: CASSPSPGTGSSEQFF

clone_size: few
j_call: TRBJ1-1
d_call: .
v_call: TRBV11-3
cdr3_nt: TGTGCCAGCAGCACGACAGGCGGACGAACTGAAGCTTTCTTT
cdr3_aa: CASSTTGGRTEAFF

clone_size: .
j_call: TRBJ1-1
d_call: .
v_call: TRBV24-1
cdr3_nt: TGTGCCACCAGTGACCCAGGACAGAGCAAGGCTGAAGCTTTCTTT
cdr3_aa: CATSDPGQSKAEAFF

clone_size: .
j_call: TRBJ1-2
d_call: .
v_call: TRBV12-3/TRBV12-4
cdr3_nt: TGTGCCAGCAGTTTATCAGGGAACTATGGCTACACCTTC
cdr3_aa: CASSLSGNYGYTF

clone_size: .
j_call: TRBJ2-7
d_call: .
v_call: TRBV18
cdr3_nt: TGTGCCAGCTCACCTTCCCCGAGAGGGGGCTACGAGCAGTACTTC
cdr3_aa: CASSPSPRGGYEQYF

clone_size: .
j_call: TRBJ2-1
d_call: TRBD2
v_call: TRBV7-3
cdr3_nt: TGTGCCAGCAGCTTGGGGCTACTAGCGGGGAATGAGCAGTTCTTC
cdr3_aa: CASSLGLLAGNEQFF

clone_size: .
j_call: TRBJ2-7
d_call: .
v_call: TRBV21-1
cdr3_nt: TGTGCCAGCAGCAAAGGACAGGGGGCCTACGAGCAGTACTTC
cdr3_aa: CASSKGQGAYEQYF

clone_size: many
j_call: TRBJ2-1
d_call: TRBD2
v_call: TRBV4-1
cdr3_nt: TGCGCCAGCAGGCCTAGCGGGGGAGGTGAGCAGTTCTTC
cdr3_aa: CASRPSGGGEQFF

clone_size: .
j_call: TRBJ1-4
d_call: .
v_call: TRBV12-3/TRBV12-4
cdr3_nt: TGTGCCAGCAGCAACTTCCGGGCTAATGAAAAACTGTTTTTT
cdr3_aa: CASSNFRANEKLFF

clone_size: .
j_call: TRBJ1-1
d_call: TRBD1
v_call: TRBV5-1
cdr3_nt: TGCGCCAGCAGCTCTACAGGGGGCGCGGGGAACACTGAAGCTTTCTTT
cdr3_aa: CASSSTGGAGNTEAFF

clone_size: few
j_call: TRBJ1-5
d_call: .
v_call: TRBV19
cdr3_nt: TGTGCCAGTATACCGGCCGATGGGAGCAATCAGCCCCAGCATTTT
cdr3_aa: CASIPADGSNQPQHF

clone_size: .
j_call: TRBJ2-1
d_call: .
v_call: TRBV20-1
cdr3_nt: TGCAGTGCTAGTAGGGAGGTCGATGAGCAGTTCTTC
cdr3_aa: CSASREVDEQFF

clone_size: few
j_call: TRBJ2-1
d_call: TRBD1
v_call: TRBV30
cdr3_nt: TGTGCCTGGGAGGGACAGGGGGCGGCCAATGAGCAGTTCTTC
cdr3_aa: CAWEGQGAANEQFF

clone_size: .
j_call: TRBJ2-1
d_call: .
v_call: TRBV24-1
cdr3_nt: TGTGCCACCAGCCAGAGATACAATGAGCAGTTCTTC
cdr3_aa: CATSQRYNEQFF

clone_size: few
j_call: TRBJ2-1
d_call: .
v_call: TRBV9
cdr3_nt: TGTGCCAGCAGCCTAGGTTGGGGGACTGGAGAGCAGTTCTTC
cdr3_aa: CASSLGWGTGEQFF

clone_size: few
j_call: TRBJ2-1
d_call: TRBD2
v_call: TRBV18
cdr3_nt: TGTGCCAGCTCACCACCTAGCGGGGGGGCGGATGAGCAGTTCTTC
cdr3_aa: CASSPPSGGADEQFF

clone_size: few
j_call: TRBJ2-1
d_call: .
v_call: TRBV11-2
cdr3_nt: TGTGCCAGCAGCACCATTCGAGGGAACAGATTAGAATACAATGAGCAGTTCTTC
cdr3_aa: CASSTIRGNRLEYNEQFF

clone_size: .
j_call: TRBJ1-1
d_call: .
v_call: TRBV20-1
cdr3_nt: TGCAGTGCTAGAGATGGGTCCTATGGGGTCGCTGAAGCTTTCTTT
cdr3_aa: CSARDGSYGVAEAFF

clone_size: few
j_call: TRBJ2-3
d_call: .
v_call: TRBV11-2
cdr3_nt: TGTGCCAGCAGCTTTCAGGGGGGACAAGATACGCAGTATTTT
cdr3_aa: CASSFQGGQDTQYF